This T cell receptor beta chain was identified during a study of blood T cell repertoires in COVID-19. Study context: COVID-19 samples, acute and convalescent, were from the United States, Italy and Spain.

The V gene lost 6 bases and the J gene lost 2 bases, with 17 bases spanning the gap. The germline V gene encodes CDR1 KGHSH and CDR2 LQKENI. The CDR3 runs 15 residues. This study enrolled people aged roughly 18 to 89 from roughly 22 US geographic areas. Original processing methods: Reference gene primers were amplified, and this amplification served to estimate nucleated cell counts. TCRdb keeps only in-frame clones here, not all; method: immunoSEQ multiplex PCR. D and trimming were read from the DNA, whereas the V and J calls and clone size are those reported in that table. The sample contains 310,000 or so clones, about 90% of which appear only once.

This receptor was identified in a woman between 18 and 29 years old with acute COVID-19. The specimen sequenced was PBMCs or T cells enriched from blood (not recorded which). The rearrangement uses TRBV18 and TRBJ2-7, with D possibly matching TRBD2 (6 bases). The CDR3: CASSLLGTPTYEQYF. The DNA of the CDR3 is TGTGCCAGCTCCCTTCTCGGGACTCCCACCTACGAGCAGTACTTC. Full variable domain (remainder filled in from reference TRBV18 and TRBJ2-7): NAGVMQNPRHLVRRRGQEARLRCSPMKGHSHVYWYRQLPEEGLKFMVYLQKENIIDESGMPKERFSAEFPKEGPSILRIQQVVRGDSAAYFCASSLLGTPTYEQYFGPGTRLTVT.